Below, one T cell receptor (beta chain) is given with its context. CDR1 is SNHLY and CDR2 is FYNNEI in the germline V gene. This CDR3 is built from 15 residues. Trimming left V 7 bases short and J 4 bases short, with 18 bases between. The sample comes from a study of blood T cell repertoires in COVID-19. Study processing details: Amplification with reference gene primers provided the estimates of nucleated cell counts. The repertoire was sequenced with immunoSEQ multiplex PCR; TCRdb's copy has only in-frame clones and lacks some. The D gene and trimming were derived from the DNA, and the V and J assignments and clone size from that table. The sample shows 200,000 to 250,000 clones, about 86% of them seen only once.

The receptor's source is a man aged 55 to 70 with acute or convalescent COVID-19. J is TRBJ2-3 and V is TRBV2; possible D gene TRBD2, 6 bases. Material for sequencing was peripheral blood. The CDR3: CASIEGRRGPDTQYF. The CDR3 DNA sequence: TGTGCCAGCATCGAGGGCCGGAGGGGCCCAGATACGCAGTATTTT.